This TCR beta chain was documented in a study of blood T cell repertoires in COVID-19. Study-level information: COVID-19 samples, acute and convalescent, were from the United States, Italy and Spain. T cells, B-cell-depleted T cells, or PBMCs provided the cDNA or gDNA that served as material.

As originally analysed: Quantification of nucleated cells was approximated via reference gene primer amplification. Sequencing was performed with immunoSEQ multiplex PCR; in TCRdb, only in-frame clones are kept and a portion is missing. V, J and clone size derive from that table, while D and trimming were established from the DNA sequence. The table shows some 100,000 clones, with roughly 85% occurring only once. V lost 3 bases, J lost 0 bases, and 11 bases lay in between. The CDR3 consists of 16 residues. In germline, CDR1 is LGHDT, CDR2 YNNKEL (reference sequence). This sequence was found in a human donor in a cohort sampled during active COVID-19. The sample comprised peripheral blood. The V gene is TRBV3-1 (or the pseudogene TRBV3-2), the J gene TRBJ1-4; D is unclear. In DNA, the CDR3 is TGTGCCAGCAGCCACCTCATCACAACAACTAATGAAAAACTGTTTTTT. It is translated as CASSHLITTTNEKLFF.